This TCR beta chain was captured in a study of blood T cells in healthy people across ages. The authors ran a second PCR of roughly 6 to 12 cycles using a sample-barcoded 5' primer and a J-beta primer mix. TCRdb called the 5' RACE reads again in MiXCR, with one record for every CDR3 protein. The profile covers approximately 680,000 distinct CDR3 sequences, with approximately 31% appearing a single time and 15% taken by the ten largest. CDR3 length equals 13 residues. The germline V and J ends were trimmed by 1 base and 3 bases, with 6 bases remaining between them. Germline V CDR1 and CDR2: MNHEY, SMNVEV (reference sequence).

The receptor comes from a woman of 80 years or more in good health. The specimen was blood. The V call is TRBV27, the J call TRBJ2-5; D gene ambiguous. CDR3: CASSLYYEETQYF. In nucleotides, the CDR3 is TGTGCCAGCAGTTTATATTACGAAGAGACCCAGTACTTC.